The 2 T cell receptor beta chains in this list originate from one sample, sequenced in a study of T cell repertoires in cytomegalovirus infection. No antigen is known for these receptors. Each CDR3 protein is one row after TCRdb ran MiXCR on the reads. Of more than 300,000 distinct CDR3 sequences in the sample, about 35% were seen once. The input for sequencing was cultured PBMCs, taken from culture after CMV antigen stimulation. Receptors were obtained from a human donor in good health (CMV status not recorded). Some clones in this sample may be carry-over from other donors' samples.

This clonotype showed up just a few times. The rearrangement joins TRBV28 to TRBJ2-7; D is ambiguous. Germline lookup yields CDR1 MDHEN and CDR2 SYDVKM. V was pared by 6 bases and J by 7 bases, with 16 bases between. The CDR3 spans 13 residues. As DNA, the CDR3 is TGTGCCAGCAGCTCCCCCCTCCCCCGGGAGCAGTACTTC. Amino acids: CASSSPLPREQYF. The entire variable domain, with the rest obtained from reference TRBV28 and TRBJ2-7, is as follows: DVKVTQSSRYLVKRTGEKVFLECVQDMDHENMFWYRQDPGLGLRLIYFSYDVKMKEKGDIPEGYSVSREKKERFSLILESASTNQTSMYLCASSSPLPREQYFGPGTRLTVT.

The chain combines TRBV6-5 with TRBJ1-1; tentatively, D is TRBD1 (5 bases). Trimming left V 2 bases short and J 8 bases short, with 15 bases between. This CDR3 is built from 14 residues. Per the germline V gene, CDR1 is MNHEY and CDR2 is SVGAGI. CDR3 loop: CASSYGGSVLEAFF. As DNA, the CDR3 is TGTGCCAGCAGTTACGGGGGATCCGTATTGGAAGCTTTCTTT.